Reported below is one T cell receptor beta chain. What it binds is not known. Using its own MiXCR run on the 5' RACE reads, TCRdb lists one record per CDR3 protein. The table has hundreds of thousands of distinct CDR3 sequences, just over 7% seen once. This entry comes from a study of identical twins. J gave up 4 bases and V 1 base, and 8 bases lay outside the gene matches. Germline V lookup: CDR1 MDHEN, CDR2 SYDVKM. The CDR3 is 16 amino acids. Study conclusions and caveats: A cross-sectional statistical analysis, not follow-up of the same donors, supported the conclusions. Part of the zero-insertion signal could reflect confounding by invariant MAIT and iNKT cells.

Separately, the same data were catalogued under a study of yellow fever vaccine responses in identical twins. That work contributes: Reportedly, twins showed a vaccine T cell response that looked partly convergent and partly personalized.

The TCR originated in a woman between 18 and 29 years old in good health. Sequencing used PBMCs. The chain joins TRBV28 to TRBJ2-3; TRBD2 matches at 7 bases. The CDR3 is CASSLYGGGSADTQYF. Written as DNA, the CDR3 is TGTGCCAGCAGTTTATATGGGGGGGGGTCGGCAGATACGCAGTATTTT.